This paragraph covers one T cell receptor beta chain sequence. Its antigen has not been determined. The junction differs from germline at one of its ends, possibly a read error. Healthy HIV-negative adults with no recently reported acute infections or vaccinations were included as donors. Every donor was a Caucasian adult living in Nashville, Tennessee, USA. For unsorted samples, tens of millions of PBMCs were counted, and genomic DNA was extracted using the QIAamp DNA Blood Mini kit. After blood collection by leukapheresis, PBMCs were isolated using Ficoll-Histopaque density gradient centrifugation and then cryopreserved in the vapor phase of liquid nitrogen. The CDR3 contains 12 residues, cysteine and phenylalanine counted. Only the CDR3 part of the read is kept: 36 bases, read in frame from the first base. For CDR1 and CDR2, the germline V gene (reference sequence) lists SEHNR and FQNEAQ. Using the deep immunoSEQ assay, multiplex PCR amplified TCR CDR3 regions from genomic DNA. Genomic DNA extracted from each cell subset was distributed evenly over all wells of several immunoSEQ 96-well plates, and each plate served as one replicate. For unsorted PBMC, about 300 ng genomic DNA, equal to tens of thousands of T cell genomes, was loaded into each replicate PCR. Genomic DNA from unsorted PBMC was sequenced over ten immunoSEQ deep assay plates. Purified libraries were quantified with a Qubit 3.0 fluorometer, sized on a Bioanalyzer 2100, and re-quantified with the KAPA Library Quantification kit. A separate single-read 150-cycle Illumina NextSeq 550 flow cell was used to sequence each immunoSEQ 96-well plate. The study's own analysis went as follows. The immunoSEQ output contained only junctional sequences without quality scores, so filtering could not match that applied to full-length reads. Sequences were annotated with PyIR, a Python wrapper for IgBLAST v1.9, and V/J genes and CDR3 were assigned using IMGT germline references. Reads were removed for weak V/J assignments (E-value above 1e-6), missing CDR3, stop codons, out-of-frame junctions, or ambiguous translated residues. V3J clonotypes were defined as sequences sharing the same inferred V gene, J gene, and CDR3 amino acid sequence. Percentage overlap between repertoires was computed as shared unique clonotypes divided by the size of the smaller repertoire. Richness of each repertoire was evaluated using RTK rarefaction, the Chao1 estimator, and Recon v2.1 estimates of unobserved clonotypes. What TCRdb holds here is the immuneACCESS table cut down to in-frame rearrangements. Part of the clones is not present; checked against another copy, under half of the missing clones reflect an unresolved V gene, and the others are unexplained. Clonal size and the V and J genes are those of that table, whereas D and trimming came from the DNA. For this sample there are about 460,000 clones; roughly 80% appear just once. In total, the top ten clones hold more than 10% of the sample.

The sample comes from a study of shared clonotypes between healthy human individuals (dated by TCRdb to about 2020). For the wider study: A few men and a couple of women, aged 18 to 49 years, made up the cohort. To estimate repertoire size and how much clonotype sharing occurs between individuals, the study deeply sequenced the blood TCR repertoires of several healthy adults. To increase sequencing depth and limit assay-specific biases, different laboratories used diverse techniques to prepare libraries and sequence TCR repertoires. Per donor, leukapheresis produced somewhere between about 0.94 and 9.5 billion PBMCs. Beyond this particular receptor, the publication reports: Pairwise subsampling led to the expectation that sequencing depth would affect the degree of clonotype sharing among donors. Sampling was limited to blood, and TCR repertoires in tissue likely differ from TCR repertoires in blood. The genetic and exposure-history diversity represented was limited by the small number of donors.

The sequence was collected from a woman in her forties in good health. Some clones in this sample may be carry-over from other donors' samples. Input material: PBMCs. The chain is encoded by TRBV7-9 joined to TRBJ2-1; D gene: possibly TRBD2, on 7 matching bases. The DNA sequence is given as TGTGCCAGCACCTTAAAGGGGGGGAAGCAGTTCTTC. It is translated as CASTLKGGKQFF.